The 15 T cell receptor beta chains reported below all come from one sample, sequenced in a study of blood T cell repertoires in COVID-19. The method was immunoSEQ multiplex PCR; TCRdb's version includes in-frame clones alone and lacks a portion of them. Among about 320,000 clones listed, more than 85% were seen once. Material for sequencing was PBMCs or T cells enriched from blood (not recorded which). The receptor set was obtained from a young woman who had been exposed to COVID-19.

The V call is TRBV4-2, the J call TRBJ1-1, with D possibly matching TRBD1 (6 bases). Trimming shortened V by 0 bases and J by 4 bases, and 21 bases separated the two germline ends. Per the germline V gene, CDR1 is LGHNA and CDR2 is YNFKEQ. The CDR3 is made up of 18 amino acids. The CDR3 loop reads CASSQDGARGGPGTEAFF. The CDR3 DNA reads TGTGCCAGCAGCCAAGATGGGGCGAGGGGGGGTCCGGGCACTGAAGCTTTCTTT.

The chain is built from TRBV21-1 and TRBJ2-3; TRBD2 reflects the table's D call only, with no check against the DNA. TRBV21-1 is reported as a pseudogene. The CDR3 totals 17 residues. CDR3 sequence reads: CASSNAGTSGETDTQYF. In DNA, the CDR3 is TGTGCCAGCAGCAACGCCGGGACTAGCGGGGAAACAGATACGCAGTATTTT.

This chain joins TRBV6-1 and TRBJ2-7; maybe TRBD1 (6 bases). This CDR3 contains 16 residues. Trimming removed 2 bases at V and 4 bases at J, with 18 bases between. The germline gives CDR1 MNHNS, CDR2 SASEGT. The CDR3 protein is CASSERLDMGAYEQYF. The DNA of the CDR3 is TGTGCCAGCAGTGAACGATTGGATATGGGGGCTTACGAGCAGTACTTC.

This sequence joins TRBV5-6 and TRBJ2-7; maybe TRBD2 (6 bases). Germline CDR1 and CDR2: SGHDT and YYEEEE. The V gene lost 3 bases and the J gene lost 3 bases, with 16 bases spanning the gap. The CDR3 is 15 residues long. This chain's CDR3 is CASSSAGRVFYEQYF. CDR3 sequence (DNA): TGTGCCAGCAGCTCGGCGGGACGGGTGTTCTACGAGCAGTACTTC.

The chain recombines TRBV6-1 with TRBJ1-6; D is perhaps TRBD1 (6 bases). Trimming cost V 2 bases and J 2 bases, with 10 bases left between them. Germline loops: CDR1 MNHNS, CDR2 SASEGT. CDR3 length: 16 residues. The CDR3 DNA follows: TGTGCCAGCAGTGAAACCAGGGGAGCCTATAATTCACCCCTCCACTTT. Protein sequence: CASSETRGAYNSPLHF.

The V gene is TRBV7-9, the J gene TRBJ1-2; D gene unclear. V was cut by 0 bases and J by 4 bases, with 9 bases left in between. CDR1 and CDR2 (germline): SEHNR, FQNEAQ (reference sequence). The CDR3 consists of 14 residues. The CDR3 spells CASSLAQTLYGYTF. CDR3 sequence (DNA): TGTGCCAGCAGCTTAGCCCAGACACTCTATGGCTACACCTTC.

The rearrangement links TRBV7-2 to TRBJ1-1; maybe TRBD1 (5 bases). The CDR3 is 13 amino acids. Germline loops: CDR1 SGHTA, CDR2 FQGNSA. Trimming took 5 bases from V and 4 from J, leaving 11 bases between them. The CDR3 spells CASSLLGATEAFF. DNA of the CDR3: TGTGCCAGCAGCCTATTAGGGGCCACTGAAGCTTTCTTT.

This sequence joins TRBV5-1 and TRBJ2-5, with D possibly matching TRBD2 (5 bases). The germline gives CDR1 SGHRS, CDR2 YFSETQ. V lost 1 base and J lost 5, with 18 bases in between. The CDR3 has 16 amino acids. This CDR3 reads CASSLRGPDFEETQYF. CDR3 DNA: TGCGCCAGCAGCTTGCGCGGTCCGGACTTCGAGGAGACCCAGTACTTC.

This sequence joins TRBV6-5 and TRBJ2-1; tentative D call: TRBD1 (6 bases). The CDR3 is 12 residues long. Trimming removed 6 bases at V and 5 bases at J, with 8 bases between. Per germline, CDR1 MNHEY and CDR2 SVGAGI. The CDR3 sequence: CASRTGHNEQFF. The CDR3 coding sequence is TGTGCCAGCAGAACAGGGCACAATGAGCAGTTCTTC.

The DNA of the CDR3 is TGTGCCAGCAGGGAAGGGGGGTCGGCACGAGCTTTCTTT. Amino acids: CASREGGSARAFF. The genes are TRBV25-1 and TRBJ1-1, with TRBD1 as a possible D gene (6 bases). The germline CDR1 and CDR2 sequences are MGHDK and SYGVNS. The V end was cut by 6 bases, the J end by 10 bases, with 18 bases between. CDR3 length equals 13 residues.

CDR3 residues: CASSQLGGYTDTQYF. The CDR3 DNA follows: TGTGCCAGCAGCCAATTGGGGGGGTACACAGATACGCAGTATTTT. The genes are TRBV3-1 (or the pseudogene TRBV3-2) and TRBJ2-3; 7 nucleotides match TRBD2. The CDR3 is made up of 15 amino acids. The germline CDR1 and CDR2 sequences are LGHDT and YNNKEL (reference sequence). Trimming cost V 2 bases and J 2 bases; bases outside gene matches: 4.

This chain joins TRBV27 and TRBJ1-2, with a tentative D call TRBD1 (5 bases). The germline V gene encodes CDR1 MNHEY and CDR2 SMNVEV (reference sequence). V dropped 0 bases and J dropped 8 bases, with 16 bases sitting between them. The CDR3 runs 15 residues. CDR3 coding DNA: TGTGCCAGCAGTTTATCGGGGGGATTTTCTCGGGGCTACACCTTC. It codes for CASSLSGGFSRGYTF.

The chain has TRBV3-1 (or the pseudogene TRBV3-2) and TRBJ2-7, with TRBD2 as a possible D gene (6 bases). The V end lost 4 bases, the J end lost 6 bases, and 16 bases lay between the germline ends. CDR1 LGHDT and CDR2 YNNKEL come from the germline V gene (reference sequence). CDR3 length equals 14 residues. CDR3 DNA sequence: TGTGCCAGCAGCCCCGGGGGACTTCTGCTCGAGCAGTACTTC. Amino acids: CASSPGGLLLEQYF.

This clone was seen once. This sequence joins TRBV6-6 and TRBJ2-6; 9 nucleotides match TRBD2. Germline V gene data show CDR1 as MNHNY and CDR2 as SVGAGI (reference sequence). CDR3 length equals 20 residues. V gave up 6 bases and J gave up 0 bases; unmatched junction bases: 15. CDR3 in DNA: TGTGCCAGCAGCCCCCGCCGGGGTAGCGGGGGTGTCTCTGGGGCCAACGTCCTGACTTTC. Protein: CASSPRRGSGGVSGANVLTF.

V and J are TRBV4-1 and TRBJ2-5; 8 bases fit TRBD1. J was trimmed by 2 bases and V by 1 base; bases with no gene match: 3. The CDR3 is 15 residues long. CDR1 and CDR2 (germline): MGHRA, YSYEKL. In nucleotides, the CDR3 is TGCGCCAGCAGCCAAGGGGGACAGGCGCAAGAGACCCAGTACTTC. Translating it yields CASSQGGQAQETQYF.